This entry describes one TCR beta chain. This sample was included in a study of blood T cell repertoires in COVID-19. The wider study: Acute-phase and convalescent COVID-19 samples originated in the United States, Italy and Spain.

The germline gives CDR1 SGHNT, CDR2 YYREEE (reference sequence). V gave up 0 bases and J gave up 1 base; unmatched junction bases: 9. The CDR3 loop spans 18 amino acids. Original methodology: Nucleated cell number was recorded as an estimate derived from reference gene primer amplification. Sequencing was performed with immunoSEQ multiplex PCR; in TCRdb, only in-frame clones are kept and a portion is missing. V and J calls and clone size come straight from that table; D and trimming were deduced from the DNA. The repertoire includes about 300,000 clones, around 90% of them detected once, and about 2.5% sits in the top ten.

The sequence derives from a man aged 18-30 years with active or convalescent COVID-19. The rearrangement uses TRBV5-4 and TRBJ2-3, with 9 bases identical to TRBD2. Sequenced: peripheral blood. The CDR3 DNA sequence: TGTGCCAGCAGCTTGGTCCCTAGCGGGACGGGTGGCACAGATACGCAGTATTTT. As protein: CASSLVPSGTGGTDTQYF.